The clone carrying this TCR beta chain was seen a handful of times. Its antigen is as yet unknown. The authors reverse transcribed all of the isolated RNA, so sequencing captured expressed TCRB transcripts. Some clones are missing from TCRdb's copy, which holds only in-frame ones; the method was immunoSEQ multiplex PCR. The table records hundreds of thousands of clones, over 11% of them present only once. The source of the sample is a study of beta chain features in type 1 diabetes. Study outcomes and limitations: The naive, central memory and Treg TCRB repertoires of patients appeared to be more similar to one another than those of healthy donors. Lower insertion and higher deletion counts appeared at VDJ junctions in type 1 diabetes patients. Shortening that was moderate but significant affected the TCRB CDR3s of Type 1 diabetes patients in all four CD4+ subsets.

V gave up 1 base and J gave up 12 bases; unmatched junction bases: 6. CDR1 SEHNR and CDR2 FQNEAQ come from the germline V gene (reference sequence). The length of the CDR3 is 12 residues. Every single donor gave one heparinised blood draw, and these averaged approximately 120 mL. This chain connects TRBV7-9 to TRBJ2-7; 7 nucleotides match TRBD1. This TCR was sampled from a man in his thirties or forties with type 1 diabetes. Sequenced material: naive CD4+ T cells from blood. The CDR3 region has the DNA TGTGCCAGCAGCTTAGGCGAGACAGGGCTGTACTTC. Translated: CASSLGETGLYF.